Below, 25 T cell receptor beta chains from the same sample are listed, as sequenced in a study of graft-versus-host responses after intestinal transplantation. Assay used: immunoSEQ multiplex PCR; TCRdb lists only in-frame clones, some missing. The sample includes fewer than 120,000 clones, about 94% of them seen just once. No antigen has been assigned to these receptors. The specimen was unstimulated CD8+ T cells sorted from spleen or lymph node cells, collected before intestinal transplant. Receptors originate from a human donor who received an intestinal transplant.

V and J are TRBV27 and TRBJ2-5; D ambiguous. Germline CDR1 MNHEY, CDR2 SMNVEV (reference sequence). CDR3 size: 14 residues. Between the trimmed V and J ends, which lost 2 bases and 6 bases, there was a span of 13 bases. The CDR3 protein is CASSLRGRFQTQYF. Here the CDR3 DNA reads TGTGCCAGCAGTTTACGTGGAAGGTTTCAGACCCAGTACTTC.

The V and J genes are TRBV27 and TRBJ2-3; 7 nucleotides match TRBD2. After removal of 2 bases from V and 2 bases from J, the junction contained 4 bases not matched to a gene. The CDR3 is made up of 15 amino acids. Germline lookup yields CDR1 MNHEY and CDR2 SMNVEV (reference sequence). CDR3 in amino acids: CASSLVSGYTDTQYF. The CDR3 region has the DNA TGTGCCAGCAGTTTAGTTAGCGGGTACACAGATACGCAGTATTTT.

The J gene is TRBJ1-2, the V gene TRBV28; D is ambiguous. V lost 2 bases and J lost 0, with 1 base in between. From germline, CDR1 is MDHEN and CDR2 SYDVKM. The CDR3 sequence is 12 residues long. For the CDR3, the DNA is TGTGCCAGCAGTTTAGCTAACTATGGCTACACCTTC. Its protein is CASSLANYGYTF.

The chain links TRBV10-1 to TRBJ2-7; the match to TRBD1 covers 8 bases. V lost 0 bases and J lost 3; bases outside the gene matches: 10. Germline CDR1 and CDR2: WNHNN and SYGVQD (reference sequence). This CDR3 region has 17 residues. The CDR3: CASSESLGQGGHYEQYF. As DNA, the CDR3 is TGCGCCAGCAGTGAGTCCTTAGGACAGGGTGGCCACTACGAGCAGTACTTC.

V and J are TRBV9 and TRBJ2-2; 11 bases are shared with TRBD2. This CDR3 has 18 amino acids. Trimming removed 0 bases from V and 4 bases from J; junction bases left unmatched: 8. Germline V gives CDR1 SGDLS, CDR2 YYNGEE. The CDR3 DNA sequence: TGTGCCAGCAGCGTAGTTAGCGGGAGGGCCGGGAGCACCGGGGAGCTGTTTTTT. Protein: CASSVVSGRAGSTGELFF.

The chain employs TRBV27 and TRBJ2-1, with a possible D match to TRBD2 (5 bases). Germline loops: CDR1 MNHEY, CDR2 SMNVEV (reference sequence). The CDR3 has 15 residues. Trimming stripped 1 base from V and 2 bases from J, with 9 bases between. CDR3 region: CASSLLALAYNEQFF. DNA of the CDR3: TGTGCCAGCAGTTTATTAGCACTAGCCTACAATGAGCAGTTCTTC.

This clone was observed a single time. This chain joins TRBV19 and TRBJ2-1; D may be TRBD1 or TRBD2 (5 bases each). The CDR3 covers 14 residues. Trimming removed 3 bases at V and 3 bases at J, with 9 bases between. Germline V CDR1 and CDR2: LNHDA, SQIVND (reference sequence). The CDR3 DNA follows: TGTGCCAGTAGTATCCGGGACGGCTACAATGAGCAGTTCTTC. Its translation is CASSIRDGYNEQFF. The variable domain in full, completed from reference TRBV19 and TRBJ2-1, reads DGGITQSPKYLFRKEGQNVTLSCEQNLNHDAMYWYRQDPGQGLRLIYYSQIVNDFQKGDIAEGYSVSREKKESFPLTVTSAQKNPTAFYLCASSIRDGYNEQFFGPGTRLTVL.

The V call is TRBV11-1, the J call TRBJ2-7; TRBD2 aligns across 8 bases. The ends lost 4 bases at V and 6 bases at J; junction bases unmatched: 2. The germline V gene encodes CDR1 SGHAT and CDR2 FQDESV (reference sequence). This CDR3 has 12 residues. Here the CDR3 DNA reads TGTGCCAGCAGCTACACTAGCGGCGAGCAGTACTTC. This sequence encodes CASSYTSGEQYF.

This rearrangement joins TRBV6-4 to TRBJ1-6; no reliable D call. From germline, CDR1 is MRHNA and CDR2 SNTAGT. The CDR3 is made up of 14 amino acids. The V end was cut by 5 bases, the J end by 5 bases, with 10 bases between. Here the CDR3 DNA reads TGTGCCAGCAGTCCTCTTGGGAATAATTCACCCCTCCACTTT. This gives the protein CASSPLGNNSPLHF.

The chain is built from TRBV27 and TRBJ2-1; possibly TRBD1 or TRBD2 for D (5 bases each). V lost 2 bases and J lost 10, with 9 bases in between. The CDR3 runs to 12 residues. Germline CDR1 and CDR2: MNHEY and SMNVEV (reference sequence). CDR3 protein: CASSLRGVEQFF. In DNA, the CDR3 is TGTGCCAGCAGTTTACGAGGGGTCGAGCAGTTCTTC.

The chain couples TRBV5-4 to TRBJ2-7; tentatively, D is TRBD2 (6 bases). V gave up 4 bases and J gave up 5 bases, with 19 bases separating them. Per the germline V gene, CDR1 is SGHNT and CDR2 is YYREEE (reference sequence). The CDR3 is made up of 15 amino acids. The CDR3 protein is CASSPIGVSGDEQYF. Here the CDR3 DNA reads TGTGCCAGCAGCCCCATCGGGGTATCGGGGGACGAGCAGTACTTC.

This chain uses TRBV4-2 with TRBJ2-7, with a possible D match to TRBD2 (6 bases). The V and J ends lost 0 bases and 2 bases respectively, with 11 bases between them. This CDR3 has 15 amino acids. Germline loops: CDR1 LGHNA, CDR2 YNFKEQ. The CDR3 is CASSQEAEGPYEQYF. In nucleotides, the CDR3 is TGTGCCAGCAGCCAAGAAGCGGAGGGCCCCTACGAGCAGTACTTC.

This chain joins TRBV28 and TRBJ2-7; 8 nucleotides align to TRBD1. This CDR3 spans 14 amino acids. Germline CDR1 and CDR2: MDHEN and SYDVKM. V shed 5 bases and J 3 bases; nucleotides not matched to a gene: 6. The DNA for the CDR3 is TGTGCCAGCAGTCGACGGACAGGGCGCTACGAGCAGTACTTC. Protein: CASSRRTGRYEQYF. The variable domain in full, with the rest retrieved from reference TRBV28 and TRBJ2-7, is DVKVTQSSRYLVKRTGEKVFLECVQDMDHENMFWYRQDPGLGLRLIYFSYDVKMKEKGDIPEGYSVSREKKERFSLILESASTNQTSMYLCASSRRTGRYEQYFGPGTRLTVT.

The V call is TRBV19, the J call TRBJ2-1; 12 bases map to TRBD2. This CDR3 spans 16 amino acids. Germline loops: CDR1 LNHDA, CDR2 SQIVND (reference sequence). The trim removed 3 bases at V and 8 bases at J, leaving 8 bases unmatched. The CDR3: CASSIMGLAGGDEQFF. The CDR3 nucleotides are TGTGCCAGTAGTATTATGGGCCTAGCGGGAGGGGATGAGCAGTTCTTC.

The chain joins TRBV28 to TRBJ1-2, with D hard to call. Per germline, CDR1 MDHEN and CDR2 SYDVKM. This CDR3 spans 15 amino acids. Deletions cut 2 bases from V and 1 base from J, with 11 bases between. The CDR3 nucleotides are TGTGCCAGCAGTTTAAGGGTACAGATTAACTATGGCTACACCTTC. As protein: CASSLRVQINYGYTF.

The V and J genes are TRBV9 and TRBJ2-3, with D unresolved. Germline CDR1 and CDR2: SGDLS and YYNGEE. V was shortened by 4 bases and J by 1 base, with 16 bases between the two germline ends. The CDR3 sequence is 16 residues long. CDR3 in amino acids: CASSLNLISGTDTQYF. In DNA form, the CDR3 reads TGTGCCAGCAGCTTAAACCTTATCTCTGGCACAGATACGCAGTATTTT.

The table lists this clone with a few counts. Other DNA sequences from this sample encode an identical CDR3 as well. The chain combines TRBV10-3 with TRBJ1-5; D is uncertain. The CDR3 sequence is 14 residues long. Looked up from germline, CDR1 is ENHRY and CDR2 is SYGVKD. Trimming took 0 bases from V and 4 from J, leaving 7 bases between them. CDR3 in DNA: TGTGCCATCAGTGAGTCGGGTGGGAATCAGCCCCAGCATTTT. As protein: CAISESGGNQPQHF.

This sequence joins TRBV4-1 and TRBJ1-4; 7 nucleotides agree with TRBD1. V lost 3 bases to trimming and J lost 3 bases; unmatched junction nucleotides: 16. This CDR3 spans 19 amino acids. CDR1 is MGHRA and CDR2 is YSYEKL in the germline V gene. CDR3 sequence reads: CASSQTFWSRDRANEKLFF. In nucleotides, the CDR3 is TGCGCCAGCAGCCAGACATTTTGGAGCCGAGACAGGGCTAATGAAAAACTGTTTTTT.

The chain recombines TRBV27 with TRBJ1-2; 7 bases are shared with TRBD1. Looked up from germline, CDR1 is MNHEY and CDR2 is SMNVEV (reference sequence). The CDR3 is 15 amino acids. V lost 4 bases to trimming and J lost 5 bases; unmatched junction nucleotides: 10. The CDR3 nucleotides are TGTGCCAGCAGTTATGGGCAGGGGGTGAGGTATGGCTACACCTTC. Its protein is CASSYGQGVRYGYTF.

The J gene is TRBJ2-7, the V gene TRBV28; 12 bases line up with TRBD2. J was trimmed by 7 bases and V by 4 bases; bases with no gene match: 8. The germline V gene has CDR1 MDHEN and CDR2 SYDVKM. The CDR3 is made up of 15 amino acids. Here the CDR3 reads CASSSGTSGFWEQYF. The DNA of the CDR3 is TGTGCCAGCAGTTCCGGGACTAGCGGGTTTTGGGAGCAGTACTTC.

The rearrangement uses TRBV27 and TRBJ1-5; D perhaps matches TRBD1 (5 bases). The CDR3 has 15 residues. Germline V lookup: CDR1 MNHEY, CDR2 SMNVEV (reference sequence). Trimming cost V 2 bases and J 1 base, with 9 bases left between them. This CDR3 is CASSLAGSSNQPQHF. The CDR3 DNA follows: TGTGCCAGCAGTTTAGCAGGGAGCAGCAATCAGCCCCAGCATTTT.

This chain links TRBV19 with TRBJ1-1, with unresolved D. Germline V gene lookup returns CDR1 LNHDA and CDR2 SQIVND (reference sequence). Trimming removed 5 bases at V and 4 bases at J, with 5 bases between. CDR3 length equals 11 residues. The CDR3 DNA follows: TGTGCCAGTAGTGAGAGCACTGAAGCTTTCTTT. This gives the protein CASSESTEAFF.

The CDR3 DNA reads TGTGCCAGCAGTTTATCTTCTAGGAGCGGGAGTGGCTATGAGCAGTTCTTC. It codes for CASSLSSRSGSGYEQFF. V and J are TRBV27 and TRBJ2-1, with 8 bases identical to TRBD2. This CDR3 comprises 17 residues. CDR1 and CDR2 (germline): MNHEY, SMNVEV (reference sequence). Trimming took 0 bases from V and 8 from J; bases not matched to a gene: 12.

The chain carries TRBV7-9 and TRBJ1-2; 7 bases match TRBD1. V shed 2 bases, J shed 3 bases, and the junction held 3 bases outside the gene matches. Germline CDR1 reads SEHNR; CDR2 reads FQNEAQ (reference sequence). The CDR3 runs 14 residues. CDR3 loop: CASSLNRGDYGYTF. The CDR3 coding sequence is TGTGCCAGCAGCTTAAACAGGGGCGACTATGGCTACACCTTC.

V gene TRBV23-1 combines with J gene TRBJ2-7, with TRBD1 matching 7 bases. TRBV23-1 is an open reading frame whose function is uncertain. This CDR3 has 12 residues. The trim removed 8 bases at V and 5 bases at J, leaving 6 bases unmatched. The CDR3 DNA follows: TGCGCCAGCCCGACAGGGTCCCACGAGCAGTACTTC. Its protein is CASPTGSHEQYF.